These 21 T cell receptor beta chains came from one sample sequenced in a study of blood T cell repertoires in COVID-19 (dated by TCRdb to 2019 to 2021). The library was prepared using the immunoSEQ multiplex PCR assay. Here the immuneACCESS table is served through TCRdb, limited to in-frame sequences with V and J called. Missing clones are a known gap in these copies; in checked studies unresolved V genes cover under half, and the rest lacks a known reason. This sample lists tens of thousands of clones; roughly four fifths were detected once. Of the sample, about a tenth falls within the top ten clones. Specimen: peripheral blood. All receptors come from a man of 80 years or more with COVID-19, enrolled during active disease.

The chain links TRBV7-9 to TRBJ1-2, with 9 positions matching TRBD1. This CDR3 comprises 14 residues. V gave up 4 bases and J gave up 2 bases; unmatched junction bases: 2. The germline V gene encodes CDR1 SEHNR and CDR2 FQNEAQ (reference sequence). CDR3 sequence (DNA): TGTGCCAGCAGCTCCGGACAGGGGAACTATGGCTACACCTTC. As protein: CASSSGQGNYGYTF.

V is TRBV7-2 and J is TRBJ1-1; possible D gene TRBD1, 6 bases. The V gene's germline CDR1 is SGHTA and CDR2 FQGNSA. The CDR3 is 14 amino acids. With 3 bases removed from V and 3 bases from J, the gap between germline ends came to 11 bases. CDR3 sequence (DNA): TGTGCCAGCAGCTTCGACAGGTATTACACTGAAGCTTTCTTT. Its protein product is CASSFDRYYTEAFF. Combining the CDR3 with reference TRBV7-2 and TRBJ1-1 gives the whole variable domain GAGVSQSPSNKVTEKGKDVELRCDPISGHTALYWYRQSLGQGLEFLIYFQGNSAPDKSGLPSDRFSAERTGGSVSTLTIQRTQQEDSAVYLCASSFDRYYTEAFFGQGTRLTVV.

J is TRBJ2-3 and V is TRBV7-8, with 7 nucleotides matching TRBD2. Trimming cost V 5 bases and J 3 bases; bases outside gene matches: 5. This CDR3 contains 14 residues. Germline V gene lookup returns CDR1 SGHVS and CDR2 FQNEAQ. CDR3 loop: CASSPRGDTDTQYF. The CDR3 DNA is TGTGCCAGCAGCCCCCGGGGGGATACAGATACGCAGTATTTT.

This chain joins TRBV7-2 and TRBJ1-2; 7 nucleotides align to TRBD1. The ends lost 1 base at V and 1 base at J; junction bases unmatched: 3. The CDR3 length is 15 residues. Germline loops: CDR1 SGHTA, CDR2 FQGNSA. This CDR3 reads CASSLGGGSNYGYTF. The DNA for the CDR3 is TGTGCCAGCAGCTTAGGAGGGGGCAGTAACTATGGCTACACCTTC.

The genes are TRBV5-7 and TRBJ1-4; possible D gene TRBD1, 6 bases. TRBV5-7 is flagged as an ORF with uncertain function. Trimming removed 3 bases at V and 4 bases at J, with 16 bases between. This CDR3 region has 16 residues. CDR3 DNA sequence: TGTGCCAGCAGCTCTCCAGGGGAGCTTTGTAATGAAAAACTGTTTTTT. Protein sequence: CASSSPGELCNEKLFF.

Only one count was recorded for this clone. The chain couples TRBV5-4 to TRBJ1-4; 7 nucleotides match TRBD1. The J segment lost 3 bases and the V segment lost 4 bases, leaving 3 bases of the junction unmatched. The CDR3 sequence is 14 residues long. Germline CDR1 reads SGHNT; CDR2 reads YYREEE (reference sequence). The DNA of the CDR3 is TGTGCCAGCAGCGAGGGACAGCCTAATGAAAAACTGTTTTTT. Amino acid sequence: CASSEGQPNEKLFF.

This CDR3 is CASSSRQGRRTEAFF. For the CDR3, the DNA is TGTGCCAGCAGCTCCAGACAGGGGAGGCGTACTGAAGCTTTCTTT. The chain couples TRBV7-2 to TRBJ1-1, with 8 bases that match TRBD1. The CDR3 runs to 15 residues. V shed 4 bases and J 5 bases; nucleotides not matched to a gene: 9. Germline assignment: CDR1 SGHTA and CDR2 FQGNSA.

The CDR3 nucleotides are TGTGCCAGCAGCGTAATTGGGACAGGGGTTTTTGGCTACACCTTC. It yields the protein CASSVIGTGVFGYTF. The V call is TRBV9, the J call TRBJ1-2, with 10 bases lining up with TRBD1. CDR3 size: 15 residues. V lost 1 base to trimming and J lost 7 bases; unmatched junction nucleotides: 7. Per germline, CDR1 SGDLS and CDR2 YYNGEE.

The chain employs TRBV6-2 or TRBV6-3 and TRBJ2-2, with TRBD2 matching 12 bases. V was pared by 6 bases and J by 1 base, with 3 bases of the junction left unmatched. The CDR3 is made up of 16 amino acids. From germline, CDR1 is MNHEY and CDR2 SVGEGT. CDR3: CASSRLAGENTGELFF. CDR3 in DNA: TGTGCCAGCAGCAGACTAGCGGGGGAGAACACCGGGGAGCTGTTTTTT.

The rearrangement uses TRBV7-6 and TRBJ2-2; D might be TRBD1 (5 bases). The V and J ends lost 5 bases and 2 bases respectively, with 15 bases between them. CDR3 length: 16 amino acids. The V gene's germline CDR1 is SGHVS and CDR2 FNYEAQ. Here the CDR3 reads CASSLQTVVNTGELFF. CDR3 DNA: TGTGCCAGCAGCCTGCAGACAGTAGTCAACACCGGGGAGCTGTTTTTT.

The CDR3 DNA follows: TGTGCCAGTACCTGGGCGGGAGGGGAGACCCAGTACTTC. This codes for CASTWAGGETQYF. This sequence joins TRBV19 and TRBJ2-5, with 9 bases matching TRBD2. V lost 7 bases and J lost 5; bases outside the gene matches: 5. CDR1 is LNHDA, CDR2 SQIVND, per germline (reference sequence). This CDR3 contains 13 residues.

V and J are TRBV9 and TRBJ2-1; maybe TRBD2 (5 bases). V shed 6 bases and J shed 0 bases, with 16 bases lying between them. The CDR3 spans 16 residues. Looked up from germline, CDR1 is SGDLS and CDR2 is YYNGEE. The CDR3 DNA reads TGTGCCAGCAACCTAATGGGAACTAGCTCCTACAATGAGCAGTTCTTC. It codes for CASNLMGTSSYNEQFF.

The V gene is TRBV19, the J gene TRBJ1-1; TRBD1 is a possible D gene (5 bases). V lost 5 bases, J lost 7 bases, and 14 bases lay in between. The CDR3 has 13 amino acids. Germline V gives CDR1 LNHDA, CDR2 SQIVND (reference sequence). CDR3 sequence (DNA): TGTGCCAGTAGTCTGGGGGGGGTCGGTGAAGCTTTCTTT. Translated, it gives CASSLGGVGEAFF.

This clone was seen ten or more times. This sequence joins TRBV29-1 and TRBJ2-1; 11 bases map to TRBD2. CDR1 and CDR2 from the germline V gene are SQVTM and ANQGSEA. V was clipped by 4 bases and J by 7 bases; unmatched bases: 12. The CDR3 covers 16 residues. CDR3 bases: TGCAGCGTTGGGCCACCGACTAGCGGGGAACCGAATGAGCAGTTCTTC. Protein: CSVGPPTSGEPNEQFF.

The chain couples TRBV3-1 (or the pseudogene TRBV3-2) to TRBJ1-4; TRBD1 is a possible D gene (5 bases). This CDR3 contains 16 residues. From germline, CDR1 is LGHDT and CDR2 YNNKEL (reference sequence). Trimming cost V 2 bases and J 0 bases, with 10 bases left between them. The CDR3 DNA follows: TGTGCCAGCAGCCAAATCCAGGGTGCAACTAATGAAAAACTGTTTTTT. Translation: CASSQIQGATNEKLFF.

The V and J genes are TRBV4-3 and TRBJ1-2; 11 bases are a match to TRBD1. The length of the CDR3 is 15 residues. Looked up from germline, CDR1 is LGHNA and CDR2 is YSLEER. Trimming took 1 base from V and 7 from J; bases not matched to a gene: 5. Here the CDR3 reads CASSQAWTGGTGYTF. The CDR3 bases are TGCGCCAGCAGCCAAGCCTGGACAGGGGGCACTGGCTACACCTTC.

The chain has TRBV27 and TRBJ1-5, with D perhaps TRBD1 (6 bases). The length of the CDR3 is 17 residues. V lost 3 bases and J lost 0, with 15 bases in between. Germline values: CDR1 MNHEY, CDR2 SMNVEV (reference sequence). CDR3 amino acids: CASSFSGATYSNQPQHF. CDR3 nucleotides: TGTGCCAGCAGTTTTTCAGGGGCGACTTATAGCAATCAGCCCCAGCATTTT.

This chain connects TRBV5-6 to TRBJ2-7; TRBD1 aligns across 8 bases. The germline V gene has CDR1 SGHDT and CDR2 YYEEEE. This CDR3 is built from 13 residues. Germline trimming cut 3 bases from V and 4 bases from J; bases unmatched to any gene: 3. CDR3 in amino acids: CASSSRGPYEQYF. The CDR3 DNA reads TGTGCCAGCAGCTCCAGGGGGCCGTACGAGCAGTACTTC.

The V call is TRBV7-2, the J call TRBJ2-1; 7 nucleotides agree with TRBD2. CDR1 is SGHTA and CDR2 is FQGNSA in the germline V gene. The CDR3 has 14 amino acids. Trimming took 5 bases from V and 3 from J; bases not matched to a gene: 4. The CDR3 nucleotides are TGTGCCAGCAGCCTTAGCGGGTACTACAATGAGCAGTTCTTC. Amino acid sequence: CASSLSGYYNEQFF.

The chain recombines TRBV6-5 with TRBJ1-2; 8 bases agree with TRBD1. CDR3 length: 15 residues. CDR1 is MNHEY, CDR2 SVGAGI, per germline. The V segment lost 0 bases and the J segment 4 bases; nucleotides outside the gene matches: 4. Here the CDR3 reads CASSYSGRGPYGYTF. In DNA, the CDR3 is TGTGCCAGCAGTTACTCGGGCAGGGGGCCCTATGGCTACACCTTC.

This clone was seen once. The chain uses TRBV6-6 and TRBJ2-2; D unresolved. The CDR3 has 13 residues. The V end was cut by 7 bases, the J end by 1 base, with 7 bases between. Germline CDR1 reads MNHNY; CDR2 reads SVGAGI (reference sequence). CDR3 in amino acids: CASNLLNTGELFF. CDR3 DNA sequence: TGTGCCAGCAACTTATTGAACACCGGGGAGCTGTTTTTT.